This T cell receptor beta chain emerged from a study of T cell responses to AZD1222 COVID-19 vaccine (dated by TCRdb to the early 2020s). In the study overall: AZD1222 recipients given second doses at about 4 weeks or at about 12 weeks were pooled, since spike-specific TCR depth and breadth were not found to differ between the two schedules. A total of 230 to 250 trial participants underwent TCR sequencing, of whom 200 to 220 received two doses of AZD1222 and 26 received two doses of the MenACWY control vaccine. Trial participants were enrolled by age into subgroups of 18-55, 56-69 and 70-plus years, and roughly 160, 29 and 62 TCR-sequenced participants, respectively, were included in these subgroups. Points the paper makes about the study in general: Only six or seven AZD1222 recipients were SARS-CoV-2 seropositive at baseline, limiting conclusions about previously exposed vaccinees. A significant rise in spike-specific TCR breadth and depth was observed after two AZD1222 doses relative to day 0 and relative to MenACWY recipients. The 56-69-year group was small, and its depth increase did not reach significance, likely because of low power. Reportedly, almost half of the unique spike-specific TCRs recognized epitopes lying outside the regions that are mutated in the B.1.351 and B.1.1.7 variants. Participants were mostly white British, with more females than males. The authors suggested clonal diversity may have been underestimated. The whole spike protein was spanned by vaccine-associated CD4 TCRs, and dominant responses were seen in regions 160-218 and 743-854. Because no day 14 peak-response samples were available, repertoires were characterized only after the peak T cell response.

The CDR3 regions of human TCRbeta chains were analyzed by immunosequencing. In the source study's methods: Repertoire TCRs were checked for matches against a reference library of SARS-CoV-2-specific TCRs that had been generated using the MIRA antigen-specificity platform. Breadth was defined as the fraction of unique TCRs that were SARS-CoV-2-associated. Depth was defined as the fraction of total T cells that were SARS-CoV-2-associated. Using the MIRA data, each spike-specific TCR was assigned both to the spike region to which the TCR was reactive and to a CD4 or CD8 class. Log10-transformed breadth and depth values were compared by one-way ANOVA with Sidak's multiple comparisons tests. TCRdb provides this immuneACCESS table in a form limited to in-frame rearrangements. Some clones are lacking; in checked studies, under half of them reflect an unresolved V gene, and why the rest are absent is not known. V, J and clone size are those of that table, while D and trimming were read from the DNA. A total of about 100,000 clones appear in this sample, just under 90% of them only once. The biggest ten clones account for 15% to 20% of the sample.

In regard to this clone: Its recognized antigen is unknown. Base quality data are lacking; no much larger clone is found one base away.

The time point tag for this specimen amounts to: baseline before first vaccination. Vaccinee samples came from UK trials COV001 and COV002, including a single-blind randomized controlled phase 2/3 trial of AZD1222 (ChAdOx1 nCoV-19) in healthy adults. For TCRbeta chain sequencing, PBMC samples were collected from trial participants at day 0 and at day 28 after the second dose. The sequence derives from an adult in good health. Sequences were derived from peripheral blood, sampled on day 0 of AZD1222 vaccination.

The CDR3 is CASSPHGGSTEAFF. In nucleotide form, the sequence is TGTGCCAGCAGCCCACATGGTGGAAGCACTGAAGCTTTCTTT. The chain joins TRBV5-4 to TRBJ1-1, with the D segment identity uncertain. The CDR3 runs 14 residues from the cysteine to the phenylalanine. The CDR3 DNA has 42 bases and is translated from base 1. V drops 4 bases and J drops 4 bases, leaving 14 bases in between. CDR1 and CDR2 were assigned from the germline V gene (reference sequence) as SGHNT and YYREEE.